Listed here are 17 T cell receptor beta chains from one sample, sequenced in a study of blood T cell repertoires in COVID-19. Produced via immunoSEQ multiplex PCR; TCRdb's table is partial and in-frame only. The data contain around 67,000 clones, around 88% of them singletons. The sequencing input was peripheral blood. The receptors derive from a woman aged 80 or over with acute or convalescent COVID-19.

The rearrangement joins TRBV7-2 to TRBJ2-3; 7 bases match TRBD1. Trimming removed 7 bases from V and 0 bases from J; junction bases left unmatched: 4. There are 14 residues in the CDR3. Germline V lookup: CDR1 SGHTA, CDR2 FQGNSA. The CDR3, as DNA: TGTGCCAGCAAGGGGGCGTTGAGCACAGATACGCAGTATTTT. Residues: CASKGALSTDTQYF. Supplemented by reference TRBV7-2 and TRBJ2-3, the full variable domain reads GAGVSQSPSNKVTEKGKDVELRCDPISGHTALYWYRQSLGQGLEFLIYFQGNSAPDKSGLPSDRFSAERTGGSVSTLTIQRTQQEDSAVYLCASKGALSTDTQYFGPGTRLTVL.

The V gene is TRBV2, the J gene TRBJ2-2, with 10 bases identical to TRBD1. Germline V lookup: CDR1 SNHLY, CDR2 FYNNEI. The length of the CDR3 is 16 residues. With 7 bases clipped from V and 1 base from J, the junction kept 6 bases outside the gene matches. The CDR3 sequence: CASTRDRGRNTGELFF. CDR3 nucleotide sequence: TGTGCCAGCACCCGGGACAGGGGAAGGAACACCGGGGAGCTGTTTTTT.

This clone was observed a few times. The V and J genes are TRBV4-1 and TRBJ1-5; D is possibly TRBD1 (5 bases). CDR3 size: 16 residues. Per the germline V gene, CDR1 is MGHRA and CDR2 is YSYEKL. Trimming shortened V by 0 bases and J by 4 bases, and 13 bases separated the two germline ends. The CDR3 bases are TGCGCCAGCAGCCAAGAACCAACAGGTGTTAATCAGCCCCAGCATTTT. Its protein product is CASSQEPTGVNQPQHF.

The rearrangement uses TRBV19 and TRBJ2-5; TRBD2 might be the D (5 bases). Per the germline V gene, CDR1 is LNHDA and CDR2 is SQIVND (reference sequence). This CDR3 comprises 13 residues. Trimming cost V 5 bases and J 6 bases, with 13 bases left between them. CDR3 bases: TGTGCCAGTAGTTCCATGAGGGCAAAGACCCAGTACTTC. Translating gives CASSSMRAKTQYF. Full variable domain (remainder filled in from reference TRBV19 and TRBJ2-5): DGGITQSPKYLFRKEGQNVTLSCEQNLNHDAMYWYRQDPGQGLRLIYYSQIVNDFQKGDIAEGYSVSREKKESFPLTVTSAQKNPTAFYLCASSSMRAKTQYFGPGTRLLVL.

The CDR3 coding sequence is TGTGCCAGCAGAGGTAGGGGGGAGACCCAGTACTTC. Encoded protein: CASRGRGETQYF. The gene calls are TRBV2 and TRBJ2-5; possible D gene TRBD1, 6 bases. This CDR3 comprises 12 residues. V lost 6 bases to trimming and J lost 5 bases, with 10 bases between them. Germline values: CDR1 SNHLY, CDR2 FYNNEI.

V usage is TRBV29-1 and J usage is TRBJ1-2; the D gene is possibly TRBD1 (6 bases). Germline V gene lookup returns CDR1 SQVTM and CDR2 ANQGSEA. There are 13 residues in the CDR3. The V end was cut by 3 bases, the J end by 5 bases, with 13 bases between. CDR3 amino acids: CSVDIGRGYGYTF. CDR3 nucleotides: TGCAGCGTTGACATAGGCAGGGGTTATGGCTACACCTTC.

The chain links TRBV24-1 to TRBJ1-5; 7 bases agree with TRBD1. The CDR3 is 14 amino acids. From germline, CDR1 is KGHDR and CDR2 SFDVKD. V lost 3 bases, J lost 7 bases, and 5 bases stayed unmatched. The CDR3 protein is CATSDEQGRQPQHF. CDR3 nucleotide sequence: TGTGCCACCAGTGATGAACAGGGGCGGCAGCCCCAGCATTTT.

This sequence joins TRBV23-1 and TRBJ2-5; 8 nucleotides align to TRBD1. TRBV23-1 is an ORF for which the function is uncertain. This CDR3 has 16 residues. V lost 6 bases to trimming and J lost 0 bases; unmatched junction nucleotides: 9. CDR3 protein: CASSPGQGRYQETQYF. The CDR3 region has the DNA TGCGCCAGCAGCCCCGGACAGGGCCGTTACCAAGAGACCCAGTACTTC.

The rearrangement uses TRBV5-1 and TRBJ2-2; no firm D call. Trimming left V 1 base short and J 5 bases short, with 15 bases between. The germline gives CDR1 SGHRS, CDR2 YFSETQ. CDR3 size: 16 residues. The CDR3, as DNA: TGCGCCAGCAGCTTGCGTACTTCCCTAGAGACCGGGGAGCTGTTTTTT. It encodes CASSLRTSLETGELFF.

V is TRBV6-5 and J is TRBJ1-5; 7 nucleotides align to TRBD1. The germline gives CDR1 MNHEY, CDR2 SVGAGI. CDR3 length: 14 residues. Trimming cost V 6 bases and J 3 bases; bases outside gene matches: 5. CDR3 bases: TGTGCCAGCAGAGGACAGGCCCTCAATCAGCCCCAGCATTTT. The encoded protein is CASRGQALNQPQHF.

This chain joins TRBV19 and TRBJ2-7, with 7 bases aligning to TRBD1. This CDR3 is 14 amino acids long. Trimming removed 7 bases from V and 3 bases from J; junction bases left unmatched: 9. Germline CDR1 and CDR2: LNHDA and SQIVND (reference sequence). Here the CDR3 reads CASTATGRSYEQYF. In DNA, the CDR3 is TGTGCCAGTACCGCGACAGGGCGTAGCTACGAGCAGTACTTC. The variable domain in full, with the rest retrieved from reference TRBV19 and TRBJ2-7, is DGGITQSPKYLFRKEGQNVTLSCEQNLNHDAMYWYRQDPGQGLRLIYYSQIVNDFQKGDIAEGYSVSREKKESFPLTVTSAQKNPTAFYLCASTATGRSYEQYFGPGTRLTVT.

The V and J genes are TRBV4-3 and TRBJ2-2; no firm D call. The germline V gene has CDR1 LGHNA and CDR2 YSLEER. V was shortened by 3 bases and J by 0 bases, with 11 bases between the two germline ends. The CDR3 consists of 16 residues. Here the CDR3 reads CASSHLTGSNTGELFF. DNA of the CDR3: TGCGCCAGCAGCCACCTAACCGGGTCGAACACCGGGGAGCTGTTTTTT.

The chain employs TRBV7-9 and TRBJ2-2; 7 bases match TRBD1. CDR3 length equals 14 residues. The V gene's germline CDR1 is SEHNR and CDR2 FQNEAQ (reference sequence). The V segment lost 0 bases and the J segment 6 bases; nucleotides outside the gene matches: 1. This CDR3 reads CASSLATGSGELFF. CDR3 nucleotides: TGTGCCAGCAGCTTAGCGACAGGGTCCGGGGAGCTGTTTTTT.

The V and J genes are TRBV5-1 and TRBJ1-6, with a weak D call TRBD1 (6 bases). From germline, CDR1 is SGHRS and CDR2 YFSETQ. Trimming took 2 bases from V and 11 from J, leaving 14 bases between them. CDR3 length: 14 amino acids. CDR3 nucleotide sequence: TGCGCCAGCAGCTTCGGGGACATTAGTACACCCCTCCACTTT. Protein product: CASSFGDISTPLHF.

The J gene is TRBJ2-2, the V gene TRBV5-6, with D possibly being TRBD1 (6 bases). V lost 4 bases to trimming and J lost 7 bases, with 17 bases between them. Germline loops: CDR1 SGHDT, CDR2 YYEEEE. The CDR3 totals 15 residues. CDR3 sequence reads: CASSPGQLRGGELFF. The CDR3 region has the DNA TGTGCCAGCAGCCCGGGACAACTACGGGGCGGGGAGCTGTTTTTT.

CDR3 sequence reads: CASSMWGAGANVLTF. CDR3 bases: TGTGCCAGCAGTATGTGGGGGGCTGGGGCCAACGTCCTGACTTTC. J is TRBJ2-6 and V is TRBV5-6, with D possibly TRBD2 on 6 matching bases. V gave up 5 bases and J gave up 2 bases, with 11 bases separating them. Germline lookup yields CDR1 SGHDT and CDR2 YYEEEE. This CDR3 region has 15 residues.

The chain joins TRBV2 to TRBJ1-3; the D is unclear. The V gene's germline CDR1 is SNHLY and CDR2 FYNNEI. The CDR3 totals 13 residues. V was pared by 6 bases and J by 0 bases, with 6 bases between. The CDR3 protein is CASRQDSGNTIYF. DNA for the CDR3: TGTGCCAGCAGGCAGGACTCTGGAAACACCATATATTTT.